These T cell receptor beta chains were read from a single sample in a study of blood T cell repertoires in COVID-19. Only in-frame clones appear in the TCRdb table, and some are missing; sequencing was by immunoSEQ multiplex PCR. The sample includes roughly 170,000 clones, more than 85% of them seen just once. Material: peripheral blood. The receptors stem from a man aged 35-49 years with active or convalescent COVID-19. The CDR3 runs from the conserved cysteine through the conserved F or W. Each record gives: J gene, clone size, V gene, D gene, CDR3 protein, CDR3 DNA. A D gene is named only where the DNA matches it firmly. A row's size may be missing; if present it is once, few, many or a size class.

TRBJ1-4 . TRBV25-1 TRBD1 CASSDPGQAEKLFF TGTGCCAGCAGTGACCCGGGACAGGCAGAAAAACTGTTTTTT
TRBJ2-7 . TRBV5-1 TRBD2 CASSWAGSGGAYEQYF TGCGCCAGCAGCTGGGCTGGCAGCGGGGGGGCCTACGAGCAGTACTTC
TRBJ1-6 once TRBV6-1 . CASSPVVGDSPLHF TGTGCCAGCAGTCCCGTGGTTGGAGATTCACCCCTCCACTTT
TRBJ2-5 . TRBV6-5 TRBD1 CASRQGRQETQYF TGTGCCAGTCGACAGGGACGTCAAGAGACCCAGTACTTC
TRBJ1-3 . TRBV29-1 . CSVRISGNTIYF TGCAGCGTGAGGATCTCTGGAAACACCATATATTTT
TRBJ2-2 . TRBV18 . CASSPRENTGELFF TGTGCCAGCTCACCTCGGGAGAACACCGGGGAGCTGTTTTTT
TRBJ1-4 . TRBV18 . CASSRGMEEKLFF TGTGCCAGCTCCCGGGGGATGGAAGAAAAACTGTTTTTT
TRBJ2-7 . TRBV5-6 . CASSSGDDSYEQYF TGTGCCAGCAGCTCGGGGGACGACTCCTACGAGCAGTACTTC
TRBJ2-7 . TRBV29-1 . CSVGYGVRGYEQYF TGCAGCGTTGGTTACGGAGTCAGGGGCTACGAGCAGTACTTC
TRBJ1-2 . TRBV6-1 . CASSDSTVGPRGYTF TGTGCCAGCAGTGATTCTACCGTCGGCCCTAGGGGCTACACCTTC
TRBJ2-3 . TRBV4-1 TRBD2 CASSQTGLASDTQYF TGCGCCAGCAGCCAAACGGGACTAGCGTCCGATACGCAGTATTTT